The following is a TCR beta chain sequence with its context. No antigen is known for it. Germline V CDR1 and CDR2: MNHEY, SVGAGI. CDR3 length: 14 residues. Trimming pared 6 bases from V and 0 bases from J, leaving 9 bases between. This sample is part of a study of OX40 agonist ivuxolimab in advanced cancers. Overall study: Hepatocellular carcinoma, melanoma, renal cell or head and neck cancer affected the dose-escalation patients.

The method was immunoSEQ multiplex PCR; TCRdb's version includes in-frame clones alone and lacks a portion of them. The table records 60,000 to 75,000 clones, around 88% of them present only once. Findings and caveats of the study: Expanded clones tended on average to be more numerous among CD8+ T cells than CD4+.

The sequence came from an adult with an advanced solid tumor such as melanoma, head and neck, liver or kidney cancer. The V gene is TRBV6-5, the J gene TRBJ1-5; no clear D. The specimen comprised CD4+ or CD8+ T cells sorted from blood, sampled in a trial of the OX40 agonist ivuxolimab. The CDR3 sequence: CASSLGYSNQPQHF. In nucleotides, the CDR3 is TGTGCCAGCAGCTTAGGTTATAGCAATCAGCCCCAGCATTTT.